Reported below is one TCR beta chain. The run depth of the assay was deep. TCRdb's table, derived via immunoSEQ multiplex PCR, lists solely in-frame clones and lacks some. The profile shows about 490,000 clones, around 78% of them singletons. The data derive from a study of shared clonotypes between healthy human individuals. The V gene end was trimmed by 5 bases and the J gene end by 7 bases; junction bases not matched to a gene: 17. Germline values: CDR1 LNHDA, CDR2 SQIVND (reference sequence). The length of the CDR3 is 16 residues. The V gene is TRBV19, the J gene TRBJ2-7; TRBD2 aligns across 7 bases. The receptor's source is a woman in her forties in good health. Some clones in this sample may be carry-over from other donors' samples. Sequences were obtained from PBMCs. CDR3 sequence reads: CASSPTLGGSLVEQYF. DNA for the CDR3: TGTGCCAGTAGTCCAACCCTGGGCGGGAGTTTGGTGGAGCAGTACTTC. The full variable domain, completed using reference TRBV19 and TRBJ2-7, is DGGITQSPKYLFRKEGQNVTLSCEQNLNHDAMYWYRQDPGQGLRLIYYSQIVNDFQKGDIAEGYSVSREKKESFPLTVTSAQKNPTAFYLCASSPTLGGSLVEQYFGPGTRLTVT.